These 20 T cell receptor beta chains originate from one sample sequenced in a study of PD-L1 blockade in urothelial cancer. TCRdb's table, derived via immunoSEQ multiplex PCR, lists solely in-frame clones and lacks some. This table has roughly 52,000 clones, around 74% appearing once. Documented time point: pretreatment peripheral blood. The source material was PBMCs, sampled around atezolizumab (anti-PD-L1) treatment. Receptors originate from a man aged 65 to 85 with urothelial cancer.

The rearrangement joins TRBV11-3 to TRBJ1-1; D perhaps matches TRBD1 (5 bases). V was shortened by 8 bases and J by 1 base, with 11 bases between the two germline ends. CDR1 is SGHNT and CDR2 is YENEEA in the germline V gene. The CDR3 is 13 amino acids. CDR3 coding DNA: TGTGCCAGCTCTATACAGGAGAACACTGAAGCTTTCTTT. Protein: CASSIQENTEAFF.

This chain uses TRBV6-6 with TRBJ1-2, with unresolved D. The ends were cut back, 2 bases at V and 5 bases at J, with 18 bases in the middle. In germline, CDR1 is MNHNY, CDR2 SVGAGI (reference sequence). The CDR3 runs 16 residues. CDR3 nucleotide sequence: TGTGCCAGCAGTTACCCCCTCGGTGAAGCAAGATATGGCTACACCTTC. Translation gives CASSYPLGEARYGYTF.

J is TRBJ1-2 and V is TRBV28, with TRBD1 matching 12 bases. V lost 4 bases, J lost 7 bases, and 4 bases stayed unmatched. Per germline, CDR1 MDHEN and CDR2 SYDVKM. This CDR3 has 14 amino acids. The CDR3: CASSSGTGGCGYTF. The CDR3 nucleotides are TGTGCCAGCAGTTCCGGGACAGGGGGCTGTGGCTACACCTTC.

The gene calls are TRBV6-4 and TRBJ1-2; D is ambiguous. CDR1 is MRHNA and CDR2 is SNTAGT in the germline V gene. There are 13 residues in the CDR3. With 4 bases removed from V and 8 bases from J, the gap between germline ends came to 14 bases. CDR3 coding DNA: TGTGCCAGCAGTGTCGAGGGCTCGGGAGGCTACACCTTC. It is translated as CASSVEGSGGYTF.

The chain combines TRBV16 with TRBJ2-3; 10 nucleotides align to TRBD1. After removal of 2 bases from V and 2 bases from J, the junction contained 4 bases not matched to a gene. Germline V gives CDR1 KGHSY, CDR2 FQNENV. This CDR3 region has 16 residues. The CDR3 loop is CASSQGQGVPTDTQYF. The DNA for the CDR3 is TGTGCCAGCAGCCAAGGACAGGGGGTACCCACAGATACGCAGTATTTT.

The chain is built from TRBV10-3 and TRBJ2-6; D might be TRBD2 (6 bases). The CDR3 spans 16 residues. Germline V CDR1 and CDR2: ENHRY, SYGVKD. With 7 bases removed from V and 3 bases from J, the gap between germline ends came to 16 bases. Written as DNA, the CDR3 is TGTGCCATCAACGCGGGGTTAGGGGTTGGGGCCAACGTCCTGACTTTC. Translation gives CAINAGLGVGANVLTF.

V gene TRBV27 combines with J gene TRBJ1-5, with a tentative D call TRBD1 (6 bases). Germline CDR1 reads MNHEY; CDR2 reads SMNVEV (reference sequence). The CDR3 loop spans 18 amino acids. V was cut by 2 bases and J by 3 bases, with 20 bases left in between. The CDR3 reads CASSLRYEWGRNNQPQHF. The CDR3 DNA is TGTGCCAGCAGTTTAAGATATGAGTGGGGGCGGAACAATCAGCCCCAGCATTTT.

As for this clone: The junction differs from germline at one of its ends, possibly a read error. The V gene is TRBV7-7, the J gene TRBJ2-5, with D perhaps TRBD2 (6 bases). Per the germline V gene, CDR1 is SSHAT and CDR2 is FNYEAQ (reference sequence). This CDR3 comprises 13 residues. The CDR3 DNA reads as TGTGCTAGCAGCTCGGACTATGAAGAGACCCAGTACTTC. Protein sequence: CASSSDYEETQYF.

This chain joins TRBV5-8 and TRBJ1-5, with D maybe TRBD1 (5 bases). From germline, CDR1 is SGHTS and CDR2 YDEGEE. V was clipped by 5 bases and J by 3 bases, with 12 bases between them. CDR3 size: 14 residues. The CDR3 nucleotides are TGTGCCAGCAGACAAGACAGCCCCAATCAGCCCCAGCATTTT. Translation: CASRQDSPNQPQHF.

The rearrangement uses TRBV18 and TRBJ2-3; possible D gene TRBD2, 7 bases. This CDR3 has 15 amino acids. Trimming took off 4 bases at V and 2 bases at J, with 13 bases between the two ends. Germline CDR1 KGHSH, CDR2 LQKENI. CDR3 nucleotide sequence: TGTGCCAGCTCACGAGCGGGACACAACACAGATACGCAGTATTTT. Translation: CASSRAGHNTDTQYF.

The chain links TRBV18 to TRBJ2-7, with TRBD2 identical over 15 bases. CDR1 and CDR2 from the germline V gene are KGHSH and LQKENI. This CDR3 has 18 residues. Trimming removed 5 bases from V and 1 base from J; junction bases left unmatched: 9. This chain's CDR3 is CASSSPGLAGGRSYEQYF. CDR3 bases: TGTGCCAGCTCATCGCCGGGACTAGCGGGAGGACGATCCTACGAGCAGTACTTC.

The DNA for the CDR3 is TGCAGTGCTGGGGGCGGGGGGGGAGCTTTCTTT. Translated, it gives CSAGGGGGAFF. The V and J genes are TRBV20-1 and TRBJ1-1; TRBD1 might be the D (6 bases). The CDR3 has 11 residues. Germline V lookup: CDR1 DFQATT, CDR2 SNEGSKA (reference sequence). Trimming cost V 5 bases and J 10 bases, with 14 bases left between them.

The J gene is TRBJ2-1, the V gene TRBV5-1; D perhaps matches TRBD1 (6 bases). This CDR3 region has 14 residues. Germline V gene sequence: CDR1 SGHRS, CDR2 YFSETQ. V shed 4 bases and J shed 8 bases, with 16 bases lying between them. In nucleotides, the CDR3 is TGCGCCAGCAGCCCCCCGGACAGCCGCCATGAGCAGTTCTTC. The encoded protein is CASSPPDSRHEQFF.

The CDR3 here is CASSLSGTSDQETQYF. The CDR3 DNA sequence: TGCGCCAGCAGCTTGTCGGGGACTAGTGATCAAGAGACCCAGTACTTC. The chain joins TRBV5-1 to TRBJ2-5; 8 nucleotides align to TRBD2. Germline CDR1 is SGHRS and CDR2 is YFSETQ. The CDR3 sequence is 16 residues long. With V trimmed by 1 base and J by 2 bases, 7 bases remained unmatched.

This sequence joins TRBV5-4 and TRBJ2-3; 9 bases are shared with TRBD1. V trimming: 4 bases; J trimming: 3 bases; junction bases outside the gene matches: 6. CDR1 SGHNT and CDR2 YYREEE come from the germline V gene (reference sequence). CDR3 size: 15 residues. The DNA for the CDR3 is TGTGCCAGCAGCACACAACAGGGGGCAACAGATACGCAGTATTTT. Translating it yields CASSTQQGATDTQYF.

V usage is TRBV27 and J usage is TRBJ2-3; D remains ambiguous. The CDR3 is 11 residues long. Trimming shortened V by 8 bases and J by 2 bases, and 5 bases separated the two germline ends. The germline gives CDR1 MNHEY, CDR2 SMNVEV (reference sequence). This CDR3 is CASFLTDTQYF. The CDR3 DNA sequence: TGTGCCAGCTTCCTCACAGATACGCAGTATTTT.

The gene calls are TRBV18 and TRBJ1-4; 7 bases line up with TRBD1. The CDR3 loop spans 14 amino acids. With 4 bases clipped from V and 7 bases from J, the junction kept 6 bases outside the gene matches. In germline, CDR1 is KGHSH, CDR2 LQKENI. The CDR3 spells CASSQGARGEKLFF. The CDR3, as DNA: TGTGCCAGCTCACAGGGGGCGCGGGGTGAAAAACTGTTTTTT.

The chain links TRBV14 to TRBJ2-7; TRBD2 matches 11 bases. Germline V gene sequence: CDR1 SGHDN, CDR2 FVKESK. J gave up 3 bases and V 0 bases, and 13 bases lay outside the gene matches. This CDR3 is 19 amino acids long. The DNA for the CDR3 is TGTGCCAGCAGCCAAGATAGGCACAGGAGAACTAGCGGGAGCTACGAGCAGTACTTC. This translates into CASSQDRHRRTSGSYEQYF.

This rearrangement joins TRBV5-6 to TRBJ1-1; 9 bases match TRBD1. Trimming removed 0 bases from V and 3 bases from J; junction bases left unmatched: 9. The V gene's germline CDR1 is SGHDT and CDR2 YYEEEE. The CDR3 covers 17 residues. The DNA of the CDR3 is TGTGCCAGCAGCTTGGGGGAGCGGACAGGGGTGTACACTGAAGCTTTCTTT. Protein: CASSLGERTGVYTEAFF.

This chain uses TRBV30 with TRBJ2-7; TRBD2 matches 11 bases. Trimming cost V 0 bases and J 7 bases; bases outside gene matches: 11. The CDR3 runs 16 residues. Germline V gives CDR1 GTSNPN, CDR2 SVGIG (reference sequence). The CDR3 DNA is TGTGCCTGGAGTGTACACTACGGGACTAGCGGACTGGAGCAGTACTTC. It encodes CAWSVHYGTSGLEQYF.